A single sample gave rise to the 31 T cell receptor beta chains below, sequenced in a study of PD-1 blockade in classical Hodgkin lymphoma (dated by TCRdb to the early 2020s). The intended sense of this specimen's time point label: cycle 4 day 1 (C4D1), after less than seven weeks of nivolumab. All trial patients had relapsed after autologous stem cell transplantation, with cohorts A, B and C differing in prior brentuximab vedotin exposure. CD4+ T cells were purified from thawed PBMCs by magnetic negative selection with a Miltenyi CD4+ T cell isolation kit. The library relied on the immunoSEQ multiplex PCR assay. The table was pulled from immuneACCESS by TCRdb, which kept in-frame rearrangements only. Such tables lose some clones; where checked, under half of the loss comes from unresolved V genes, and the rest has no known cause. The sample table records around 29,000 clones; roughly 80% of these occur just once. Around 0.6% of the sample comes from the top ten.

The sample here was CD4+ T cells from blood, taken before the fourth cycle of nivolumab. Receptor source: a human donor with classical Hodgkin lymphoma.

The chain carries TRBV5-1 and TRBJ2-7; 9 bases map to TRBD1. The length of the CDR3 is 17 residues. With V trimmed by 2 bases and J by 2 bases, 11 bases remained unmatched. Germline CDR1 SGHRS, CDR2 YFSETQ. CDR3 residues: CASSFLESGTGPYEQYF. In DNA, the CDR3 is TGCGCCAGCAGCTTTTTGGAGTCGGGGACAGGGCCCTACGAGCAGTACTTC.

This clone was detected a few times. V and J are TRBV6-6 and TRBJ1-4, with 10 bases lining up with TRBD1. The CDR3 is 15 amino acids. J gave up 6 bases and V 4 bases, and 5 bases lay outside the gene matches. CDR1 is MNHNY and CDR2 is SVGAGI in the germline V gene (reference sequence). The CDR3 DNA reads TGTGCCAGCAGTTCTCCGGACAGGGGGGATGAAAAACTGTTTTTT. Protein sequence: CASSSPDRGDEKLFF.

V usage is TRBV5-1 and J usage is TRBJ1-6, with a possible D match to TRBD1 (5 bases). Germline V gene data show CDR1 as SGHRS and CDR2 as YFSETQ. The CDR3 loop spans 16 amino acids. Between the trimmed V and J ends, which lost 4 bases and 0 bases, there was a span of 11 bases. This CDR3 reads CASSQTVSSYNSPLHF. The CDR3 nucleotides are TGCGCCAGCAGCCAGACAGTAAGCTCCTATAATTCACCCCTCCACTTT.

DNA of the CDR3: TGTGCCAGCAGCCCCGACACTAGCGGGGGCTCCCCGAGGACGCAGTATTTT. This sequence encodes CASSPDTSGGSPRTQYF. V and J are TRBV9 and TRBJ2-3, with 11 bases matching TRBD2. Germline values: CDR1 SGDLS, CDR2 YYNGEE. The CDR3 is 17 amino acids. V dropped 4 bases and J dropped 9; count of bases not matched to a gene: 16.

This clone turned up a few times. The CDR3 loop reads CAWTGTNYGYTF. CDR3 sequence (DNA): TGTGCCTGGACAGGGACCAACTATGGCTACACCTTC. V gene TRBV30 combines with J gene TRBJ1-2; D may be TRBD1 (5 bases). The CDR3 is 12 residues long. Trimming left V 4 bases short and J 2 bases short, with 8 bases between. Germline V gene lookup returns CDR1 GTSNPN and CDR2 SVGIG (reference sequence).

The genes are TRBV7-9 and TRBJ2-5; D is unresolved. Trimming cost V 1 base and J 2 bases, with 14 bases left between them. Germline V gene data show CDR1 as SEHNR and CDR2 as FQNEAQ (reference sequence). The CDR3 spans 16 residues. The CDR3 DNA reads TGTGCCAGCAGCTTAGAAGGAATGGAGTGGCAAGAGACCCAGTACTTC. It yields the protein CASSLEGMEWQETQYF.

J is TRBJ2-2 and V is TRBV5-1; unclear D gene. Per germline, CDR1 SGHRS and CDR2 YFSETQ. With 0 bases removed from V and 4 bases from J, the gap between germline ends came to 10 bases. The CDR3 sequence is 15 residues long. This chain's CDR3 is CASSLAGSGTGELFF. The CDR3, as DNA: TGCGCCAGCAGCTTGGCGGGCTCCGGCACCGGGGAGCTGTTTTTT. Together with reference TRBV5-1 and TRBJ2-2, the CDR3 gives the full variable domain: KAGVTQTPRYLIKTRGQQVTLSCSPISGHRSVSWYQQTPGQGLQFLFEYFSETQRNKGNFPGRFSGRQFSNSRSEMNVSTLELGDSALYLCASSLAGSGTGELFFGEGSRLTVL.

This clone was recorded a few times. This chain links TRBV28 with TRBJ2-7; no reliable D call. The CDR3 is 11 residues long. V was trimmed by 4 bases and J by 3 bases, leaving 4 bases between them. CDR1 is MDHEN and CDR2 is SYDVKM in the germline V gene. The CDR3 nucleotides are TGTGCCAGCAGTTCATACTACGAGCAGTACTTC. Translated: CASSSYYEQYF.

This clone was seen a single time. The DNA of the CDR3 is TGTGCCAGCTCACCGGGAACAAAACCCCGGAAGCTGTTTTTT. Residues: CASSPGTKPRKLFF. V and J are TRBV18 and TRBJ2-2; D is undetermined. This CDR3 contains 14 residues. The V gene's germline CDR1 is KGHSH and CDR2 LQKENI. Trimming pared 3 bases from V and 12 bases from J, leaving 17 bases between.

This clone was found once. V usage is TRBV18 and J usage is TRBJ2-5; D uncertain. The V and J ends lost 2 bases and 2 bases respectively, with 6 bases between them. The germline V gene has CDR1 KGHSH and CDR2 LQKENI. CDR3 length equals 13 residues. The CDR3: CASSPGLQETQYF. The DNA of the CDR3 is TGTGCCAGCTCACCAGGCCTTCAAGAGACCCAGTACTTC. The entire variable domain, with the rest obtained from reference TRBV18 and TRBJ2-5, is as follows: NAGVMQNPRHLVRRRGQEARLRCSPMKGHSHVYWYRQLPEEGLKFMVYLQKENIIDESGMPKERFSAEFPKEGPSILRIQQVVRGDSAAYFCASSPGLQETQYFGPGTRLLVL.

This clone was found a few times. Here the CDR3 reads CASSLVVSSGVQETQYF. The DNA of the CDR3 is TGTGCCAGCAGCTTAGTGGTCTCTAGCGGGGTACAAGAGACCCAGTACTTC. This rearrangement joins TRBV11-2 to TRBJ2-5; 9 bases map to TRBD2. J was trimmed by 2 bases and V by 1 base; bases with no gene match: 8. This CDR3 is 17 amino acids long. CDR1 SGHAT and CDR2 FQNNGV come from the germline V gene.

This clone has just a few counts. V and J are TRBV7-9 and TRBJ2-7; a possible D gene is TRBD1 (6 bases). The CDR3 has 16 residues. Per germline, CDR1 SEHNR and CDR2 FQNEAQ (reference sequence). V lost 7 bases and J lost 0, with 19 bases in between. The CDR3 DNA is TGTGCCAGCACCCTGATCCGGACAGCCCTCTCCTACGAGCAGTACTTC. Residues: CASTLIRTALSYEQYF. Full variable domain (missing parts from reference TRBV7-9 and TRBJ2-7): DTGVSQNPRHKITKRGQNVTFRCDPISEHNRLYWYRQTLGQGPEFLTYFQNEAQLEKSRLLSDRFSAERPKGSFSTLEIQRTEQGDSAMYLCASTLIRTALSYEQYFGPGTRLTVT.

For the CDR3, the DNA is TGTGCCAGCAGTTACTCGGGGACAGGCGTCTATGGCTACACCTTC. Encoded protein: CASSYSGTGVYGYTF. The chain couples TRBV6-5 to TRBJ1-2; 8 bases are shared with TRBD1. Per the germline V gene, CDR1 is MNHEY and CDR2 is SVGAGI. This CDR3 comprises 15 residues. V dropped 0 bases and J dropped 4; count of bases not matched to a gene: 4.

The V gene is TRBV29-1, the J gene TRBJ2-3; D gene ambiguous. V was pared by 3 bases and J by 3 bases, with 4 bases between. CDR3 size: 11 residues. Germline V CDR1 and CDR2: SQVTM, ANQGSEA. The CDR3 coding sequence is TGCAGCGTTGAGGGTACAGATACGCAGTATTTT. This gives the protein CSVEGTDTQYF.

The chain employs TRBV7-2 and TRBJ1-2; the D gene is possibly TRBD1 (6 bases). Germline loops: CDR1 SGHTA, CDR2 FQGNSA. This CDR3 has 14 residues. Trimming removed 4 bases from V and 4 bases from J, with 13 bases in between. Written as DNA, the CDR3 is TGTGCCAGCAGCTCCCAGGGGATAGGCTATGGCTACACCTTC. The encoded protein is CASSSQGIGYGYTF.

The V and J genes are TRBV30 and TRBJ1-1, with D hard to call. With 2 bases removed from V and 1 base from J, the gap between germline ends came to 5 bases. This CDR3 is built from 12 residues. Germline V gives CDR1 GTSNPN, CDR2 SVGIG (reference sequence). The CDR3 nucleotides are TGTGCCTGGAGTTCTCGGAACACTGAAGCTTTCTTT. Protein product: CAWSSRNTEAFF.

In its sample, this clone was seen a few times. V is TRBV28 and J is TRBJ1-5; 10 bases are a match to TRBD1. V was clipped by 6 bases and J by 2 bases; unmatched bases: 7. The germline gives CDR1 MDHEN, CDR2 SYDVKM. The length of the CDR3 is 16 residues. Written as DNA, the CDR3 is TGTGCCAGCAGGGGGACAGGGGTGGGTCGCAATCAGCCCCAGCATTTT. The encoded protein is CASRGTGVGRNQPQHF. Based on the CDR3 plus reference TRBV28 and TRBJ1-5, the full variable domain is DVKVTQSSRYLVKRTGEKVFLECVQDMDHENMFWYRQDPGLGLRLIYFSYDVKMKEKGDIPEGYSVSREKKERFSLILESASTNQTSMYLCASRGTGVGRNQPQHFGDGTRLSIL.

This clone showed up just once. The chain recombines TRBV5-1 with TRBJ2-5, with D perhaps given as TRBD1 or TRBD2 (7 bases each). The germline V gene encodes CDR1 SGHRS and CDR2 YFSETQ. The CDR3 consists of 16 residues. Trimming cost V 4 bases and J 5 bases, with 21 bases left between them. As DNA, the CDR3 is TGCGCCAGCAGCCCCGTAGGCAGGGGGGGCAGTGAGACCCAGTACTTC. Encoded protein: CASSPVGRGGSETQYF.

The gene calls are TRBV6-4 and TRBJ2-2; D might be TRBD2 (5 bases). The CDR3 sequence is 17 residues long. V dropped 7 bases and J dropped 0 bases, with 18 bases sitting between them. The germline CDR1 and CDR2 sequences are MRHNA and SNTAGT. The CDR3 sequence is CASNYRDLSANTGELFF. The CDR3 nucleotides are TGTGCCAGCAATTACCGGGATCTTAGCGCGAACACCGGGGAGCTGTTTTTT.

This chain uses TRBV5-6 with TRBJ1-3; possibly TRBD1 for D (6 bases). Per the germline V gene, CDR1 is SGHDT and CDR2 is YYEEEE. V was cut by 4 bases and J by 1 base, with 9 bases left in between. The CDR3 extends over 14 amino acids. The CDR3 DNA follows: TGTGCCAGCAGCCTTAGGGGGTCTGGAAACACCATATATTTT. Translating it yields CASSLRGSGNTIYF.

The rearrangement joins TRBV5-1 to TRBJ2-2; no reliable D call. The length of the CDR3 is 16 residues. The V end was cut by 0 bases, the J end by 0 bases, with 9 bases between. The germline CDR1 and CDR2 sequences are SGHRS and YFSETQ. CDR3 in amino acids: CASSLAGRTNTGELFF. The CDR3 coding sequence is TGCGCCAGCAGCTTGGCCGGACGGACGAACACCGGGGAGCTGTTTTTT.

This clone was detected a few times. This rearrangement joins TRBV5-4 to TRBJ1-5; D gene ambiguous. Trimming took 0 bases from V and 3 from J, leaving 7 bases between them. The CDR3 is 14 amino acids. Germline V CDR1 and CDR2: SGHNT, YYREEE (reference sequence). CDR3 sequence: CASSLDRNNQPQHF. CDR3 DNA: TGTGCCAGCAGCTTGGACCGAAACAATCAGCCCCAGCATTTT.

The chain is built from TRBV11-3 and TRBJ2-2; 10 bases are a match to TRBD1. Germline V gene lookup returns CDR1 SGHNT and CDR2 YENEEA. There are 16 residues in the CDR3. The V and J ends lost 3 bases and 5 bases, in that order; junction bases with no gene match: 6. The CDR3 spells CASSLGQGKETGELFF. The CDR3 DNA reads TGTGCCAGCAGCTTGGGACAGGGGAAGGAAACCGGGGAGCTGTTTTTT.

V is TRBV5-1 and J is TRBJ1-2, with D perhaps matching TRBD1 (5 bases). Trimming took off 0 bases at V and 8 bases at J, with 14 bases between the two ends. CDR1 and CDR2 from the germline V gene are SGHRS and YFSETQ. The CDR3 covers 14 residues. Written as DNA, the CDR3 is TGCGCCAGCAGCTTGGAGGGGTCCCCGGGGGGCTACACCTTC. The encoded protein is CASSLEGSPGGYTF.

This rearrangement joins TRBV5-1 to TRBJ2-2, with D possibly being TRBD2 (7 bases). CDR3 length: 14 residues. Looked up from germline, CDR1 is SGHRS and CDR2 is YFSETQ. Trimming took 2 bases from V and 7 from J, leaving 12 bases between them. Here the CDR3 DNA reads TGCGCCAGCAGCTTCGGGGGGCCAGACGGGGAGCTGTTTTTT. Translating gives CASSFGGPDGELFF.

This CDR3 is CATATTAYEQYF. CDR3 coding DNA: TGTGCCACCGCGACTACAGCCTACGAGCAGTACTTC. This rearrangement joins TRBV10-3 to TRBJ2-7; weak D call: TRBD2 (5 bases). The CDR3 covers 12 residues. Germline V gene sequence: CDR1 ENHRY, CDR2 SYGVKD. Trimming took off 10 bases at V and 2 bases at J, with 12 bases between the two ends.

The chain links TRBV6-5 to TRBJ2-1, with unresolved D. Germline-derived CDR1 and CDR2 are MNHEY and SVGAGI. This CDR3 is 11 amino acids long. V shed 4 bases and J shed 7 bases, with 5 bases lying between them. The CDR3 sequence: CASSFANEQFF. CDR3 coding DNA: TGTGCCAGCAGTTTTGCGAATGAGCAGTTCTTC.

The gene calls are TRBV5-1 and TRBJ2-6, with 7 bases aligning to TRBD1. Germline CDR1 reads SGHRS; CDR2 reads YFSETQ. The J segment lost 2 bases and the V segment lost 7 bases, leaving 6 bases of the junction unmatched. This CDR3 region has 15 residues. The CDR3 DNA sequence: TGCGCCAGCGAAAGAACAGGGGCTGGGGCCAACGTCCTGACTTTC. It is translated as CASERTGAGANVLTF.

V and J are TRBV6-6 and TRBJ1-1; a weak D match, TRBD1 (5 bases). There are 15 residues in the CDR3. The V end lost 0 bases, the J end lost 6 bases, and 14 bases lay between the germline ends. The germline V gene has CDR1 MNHNY and CDR2 SVGAGI (reference sequence). The CDR3 loop reads CASSYSGRAAPEAFF. CDR3 DNA sequence: TGTGCCAGCAGTTACTCGGGCAGGGCCGCTCCTGAAGCTTTCTTT.

The V gene is TRBV12-5, the J gene TRBJ1-3; D perhaps matches TRBD1 (6 bases). Deletions cut 4 bases from V and 8 bases from J, with 18 bases between. CDR3 size: 15 residues. Germline V gene data show CDR1 as LGHNT and CDR2 as FRNRAP. The CDR3 loop is CASGYGDTGRDTIYF. For the CDR3, the DNA is TGTGCTAGTGGTTATGGGGACACAGGGAGAGACACCATATATTTT.

The chain is built from TRBV5-1 and TRBJ1-2, with 7 bases aligning to TRBD1. The CDR3 covers 14 residues. V shed 3 bases and J 4 bases; nucleotides not matched to a gene: 6. Germline CDR1 is SGHRS and CDR2 is YFSETQ. CDR3 nucleotide sequence: TGCGCCAGCAGCTCGGGACAGTCGACCTATGGCTACACCTTC. This codes for CASSSGQSTYGYTF.